Presented here are 20 T cell receptor beta chains from one specimen sequenced in a study of post-analysis software for immune sequencing data. Study-wide findings and caveats: Five or six TRBV segments were significantly more frequent in patients than in controls. TRBV5-6, TRBV5-1 and TRBV20-1 were among these segments.

Unique molecular identifiers were present in the TCR beta cDNA libraries. TCRdb itself ran the PCR reads through MiXCR, one entry per CDR3 protein. The sample carries about 820,000 distinct CDR3 sequences, about 50% recorded once. For these TCRs, the target antigens are not known. Sequences were obtained from blood. These receptors originate from a girl aged 5-17 years with multiple sclerosis.

This clonotype was detected a few times. The gene calls are TRBV14 and TRBJ2-7; D is perhaps TRBD2 (5 bases). The J call could be wrong; TRBJ2-5 is a better fit for the DNA end. The CDR3 spans 12 residues. Germline lookup yields CDR1 SGHDN and CDR2 FVKESK. CDR3: CASSQDSATQYF. The CDR3 nucleotides are TGTGCCAGCAGCCAAGATAGCGCGACCCAGTACTTC.

This chain connects TRBV5-6 to TRBJ2-5, with TRBD2 matching over 9 bases. The CDR3 has 15 residues. V dropped 4 bases and J dropped 4; count of bases not matched to a gene: 8. Germline V lookup: CDR1 SGHDT, CDR2 YYEEEE. The CDR3 nucleotides are TGTGCCAGCAGCCGAGCGGGAGGATCGATAGAGACCCAGTACTTC. Amino acids: CASSRAGGSIETQYF.

The rearrangement uses TRBV4-1 and TRBJ2-5; 7 nucleotides agree with TRBD1. The junction had 12 bases not matched to a gene; V was cut back by 3 bases and J by 2 bases. The germline V gene has CDR1 MGHRA and CDR2 YSYEKL. The CDR3 runs 17 residues. The CDR3 DNA is TGCGCCAGCAGCCAGGGGCCCCCGGGGACAGCACAAGAGACCCAGTACTTC. Translation: CASSQGPPGTAQETQYF.

The CDR3 protein is CASSSRGDPVKLQGYTF. CDR3 nucleotide sequence: TGTGCCAGCAGTTCCCGAGGTGACCCCGTGAAGCTACAGGGCTACACCTTC. The chain links TRBV6-5 to TRBJ1-2; the D is unclear. This CDR3 has 17 amino acids. V lost 4 bases and J 8 bases, leaving 26 bases between the germline ends. The germline CDR1 and CDR2 sequences are MNHEY and SVGAGI.

The rearrangement uses TRBV7-9 and TRBJ1-4; 9 bases are shared with TRBD1. CDR3 length equals 14 residues. In germline, CDR1 is SEHNR, CDR2 FQNEAQ (reference sequence). V was pared by 7 bases and J by 8 bases, with 8 bases of the junction left unmatched. CDR3 residues: CASTGTGTGEKLFF. CDR3 in DNA: TGTGCCAGCACCGGGACAGGGACGGGCGAAAAACTGTTTTTT.

The V and J genes are TRBV7-2 and TRBJ2-7; TRBD2 aligns across 10 bases. The V and J ends lost 5 bases and 2 bases, in that order; junction bases with no gene match: 6. Germline CDR1 SGHTA, CDR2 FQGNSA. CDR3 length: 15 residues. The CDR3 bases are TGTGCCAGCAGCCCGTCGAGCGGGGGGGCCTACGAGCAGTACTTC. Translation: CASSPSSGGAYEQYF.

This chain uses TRBV6-1 with TRBJ2-3; no clear D. CDR1 and CDR2 (germline): MNHNS, SASEGT. Trimming removed 9 bases at V and 5 bases at J, with 18 bases between. CDR3 size: 14 residues. The CDR3 nucleotides are TGTGCCAGTGACATCTATCTTGGAATAGATACGCAGTATTTT. It encodes CASDIYLGIDTQYF.

This clonotype has a handful of counts. V gene TRBV20-1 combines with J gene TRBJ1-1; 10 bases line up with TRBD1. The germline gives CDR1 DFQATT, CDR2 SNEGSKA (reference sequence). There are 14 residues in the CDR3. V lost 3 bases, J lost 1 base, and 2 bases stayed unmatched. The CDR3 loop is CSARGDRGNTEAFF. The DNA for the CDR3 is TGCAGTGCTAGGGGGGACAGGGGGAACACTGAAGCTTTCTTT.

This clonotype showed up just a few times. This chain links TRBV11-2 with TRBJ2-7; TRBD2 agrees at 8 bases. The J call may be faulty, since TRBJ2-5 better matches the DNA end. CDR3 length: 18 amino acids. Germline V gives CDR1 SGHAT, CDR2 FQNNGV. The chain's CDR3 is CASSLYAGFGGAGETQYF. CDR3 coding DNA: TGTGCCAGCAGCTTATACGCAGGTTTCGGGGGGGCTGGGGAGACCCAGTACTTC.

The rearrangement links TRBV10-3 to TRBJ2-5; 8 positions match TRBD1. The DNA end favors TRBJ2-7, so the J call may be wrong. The CDR3 length is 17 residues. Germline V gene lookup returns CDR1 ENHRY and CDR2 SYGVKD. This CDR3 reads CAISESIADRGGYEQYF. The CDR3 region has the DNA TGTGCCATCAGTGAGTCGATAGCCGACAGGGGCGGATACGAGCAGTACTTC.

The chain carries TRBV7-9 and TRBJ2-5, with D hard to call. The length of the CDR3 is 14 residues. Germline V gives CDR1 SEHNR, CDR2 FQNEAQ (reference sequence). V was clipped by 1 base and J by 4 bases, with 10 bases between them. CDR3 residues: CASSLGSVLETQYF. CDR3 DNA: TGTGCCAGCAGCTTAGGCTCCGTCCTAGAGACCCAGTACTTC.

The V call is TRBV12-3 or TRBV12-4, the J call TRBJ2-7; TRBD2 aligns across 9 bases. CDR3 length equals 15 residues. V lost 3 bases, J lost 3 bases, and 6 bases stayed unmatched. CDR3 nucleotides: TGTGCCAGCAGTTTGCGGGGGGGGCCAAACTACGAGCAGTACTTC. Encoded protein: CASSLRGGPNYEQYF.

The V and J genes are TRBV20-1 and TRBJ2-1; the D gene is possibly TRBD2 (6 bases). CDR1 and CDR2 from the germline V gene are DFQATT and SNEGSKA (reference sequence). The V end was cut by 4 bases, the J end by 2 bases, with 15 bases between. There are 15 residues in the CDR3. DNA for the CDR3: TGCAGTGCTAAACGGTGGACTAAACCCTACAATGAGCAGTTCTTC. Translation: CSAKRWTKPYNEQFF.

The chain uses TRBV7-2 and TRBJ2-3; D remains ambiguous. The germline CDR1 and CDR2 sequences are SGHTA and FQGNSA. The V end lost 4 bases, the J end lost 6 bases, and 14 bases lay between the germline ends. This CDR3 contains 14 residues. The CDR3 spells CASSSSLNSDTQYF. In DNA, the CDR3 is TGTGCCAGCAGCTCTTCGCTAAACTCGGATACGCAGTATTTT.

This clonotype is a singleton in its sample. The chain combines TRBV19 with TRBJ1-2; no definite D call. Between the trimmed V and J ends, which lost 1 base and 2 bases, there was a span of 8 bases. The germline V gene has CDR1 LNHDA and CDR2 SQIVND (reference sequence). The CDR3 totals 14 residues. The chain's CDR3 is CASSIGNGNYGYTF. CDR3 DNA: TGTGCCAGTAGTATAGGAAACGGGAACTATGGCTACACCTTC. Based on the CDR3 plus reference TRBV19 and TRBJ1-2, the full variable domain is DGGITQSPKYLFRKEGQNVTLSCEQNLNHDAMYWYRQDPGQGLRLIYYSQIVNDFQKGDIAEGYSVSREKKESFPLTVTSAQKNPTAFYLCASSIGNGNYGYTFGSGTRLTVV.

This clonotype occurred once. As the CDR3 is not closed by the conserved phenylalanine or tryptophan, this likely results from a read error. J is TRBJ2-3 and V is TRBV12-3 or TRBV12-4; 8 bases align to TRBD1. The CDR3 covers 15 residues. The chain's CDR3 is CASSLGRGQADAQYS. The CDR3 bases are TGTGCCAGCAGTTTGGGCAGGGGGCAGGCAGATGCGCAGTATTCT.

The J gene is TRBJ2-7, the V gene TRBV28, with a tentative D call TRBD1 (5 bases). V was pared by 7 bases and J by 2 bases, with 18 bases between. The V gene's germline CDR1 is MDHEN and CDR2 SYDVKM. The CDR3 sequence is 15 residues long. Here the CDR3 reads CASTGIQAYPYEQYF. The CDR3 nucleotides are TGTGCCAGCACTGGAATACAGGCGTACCCCTACGAGCAGTACTTC. Full variable domain (missing parts from reference TRBV28 and TRBJ2-7): DVKVTQSSRYLVKRTGEKVFLECVQDMDHENMFWYRQDPGLGLRLIYFSYDVKMKEKGDIPEGYSVSREKKERFSLILESASTNQTSMYLCASTGIQAYPYEQYFGPGTRLTVT.

V usage is TRBV27 and J usage is TRBJ2-5, with D possibly being TRBD1 (6 bases). The germline CDR1 and CDR2 sequences are MNHEY and SMNVEV (reference sequence). The ends were cut back, 2 bases at V and 1 base at J, with 11 bases in the middle. CDR3 size: 15 residues. The CDR3 DNA sequence: TGTGCCAGCAGTTTAACAGGGTATAGCCAAGAGACCCAGTACTTC. Encoded protein: CASSLTGYSQETQYF.

The V call is TRBV5-5, the J call TRBJ1-5, with 11 bases lining up with TRBD1. CDR3 size: 16 residues. Trimming removed 4 bases from V and 4 bases from J; junction bases left unmatched: 7. Looked up from germline, CDR1 is SGHKS and CDR2 is YYEKEE (reference sequence). The CDR3 loop reads CASSPAGTGGNQPQHF. For the CDR3, the DNA is TGTGCCAGCAGCCCCGCCGGGACAGGGGGGAATCAGCCCCAGCATTTT.

The chain combines TRBV5-1 with TRBJ1-1; D might be TRBD1 (5 bases). This CDR3 spans 16 amino acids. Germline V gives CDR1 SGHRS, CDR2 YFSETQ. The V and J ends lost 0 bases and 3 bases respectively, with 15 bases between them. The DNA of the CDR3 is TGCGCCAGCAGCTTGGATCGATTTCTGGGGGACACTGAAGCTTTCTTT. It specifies CASSLDRFLGDTEAFF.